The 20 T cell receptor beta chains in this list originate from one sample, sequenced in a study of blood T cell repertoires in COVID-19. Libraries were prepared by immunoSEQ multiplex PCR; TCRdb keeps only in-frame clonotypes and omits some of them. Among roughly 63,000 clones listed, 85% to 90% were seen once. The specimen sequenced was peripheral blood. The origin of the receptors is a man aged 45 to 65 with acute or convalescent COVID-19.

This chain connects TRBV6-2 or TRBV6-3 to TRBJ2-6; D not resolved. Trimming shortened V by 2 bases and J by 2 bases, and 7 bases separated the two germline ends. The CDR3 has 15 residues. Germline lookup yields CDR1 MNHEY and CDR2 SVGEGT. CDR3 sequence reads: CASSYAETGANVLTF. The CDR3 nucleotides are TGTGCCAGCAGTTACGCCGAGACTGGGGCCAACGTCCTGACTTTC.

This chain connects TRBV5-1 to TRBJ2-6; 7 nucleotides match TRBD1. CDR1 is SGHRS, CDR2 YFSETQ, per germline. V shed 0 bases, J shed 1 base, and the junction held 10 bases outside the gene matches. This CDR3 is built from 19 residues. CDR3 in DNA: TGCGCCAGCAGCTTGGTTTTCACAGGGGCCTTATCTGGGGCCAACGTCCTGACTTTC. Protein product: CASSLVFTGALSGANVLTF.

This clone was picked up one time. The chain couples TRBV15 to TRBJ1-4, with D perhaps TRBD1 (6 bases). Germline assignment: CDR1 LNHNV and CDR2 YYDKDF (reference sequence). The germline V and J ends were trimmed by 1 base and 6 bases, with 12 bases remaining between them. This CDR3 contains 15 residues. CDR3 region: CATSRVQGGDEKLFF. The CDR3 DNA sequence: TGTGCCACCAGCAGAGTACAGGGAGGGGATGAAAAACTGTTTTTT.

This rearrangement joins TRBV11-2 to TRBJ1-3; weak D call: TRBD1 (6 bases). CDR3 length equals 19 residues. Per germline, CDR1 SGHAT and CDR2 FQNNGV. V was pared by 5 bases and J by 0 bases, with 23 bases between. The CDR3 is CASSPIRGRLSLSGNTIYF. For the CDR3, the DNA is TGTGCCAGCAGCCCAATTAGGGGGAGACTGTCCCTCTCTGGAAACACCATATATTTT.

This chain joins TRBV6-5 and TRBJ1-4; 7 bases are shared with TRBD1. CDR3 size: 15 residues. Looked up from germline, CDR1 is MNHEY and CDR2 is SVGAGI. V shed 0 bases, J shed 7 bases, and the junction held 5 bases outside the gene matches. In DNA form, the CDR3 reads TGTGCCAGCAGTTACTCGGGGACAGAGGGTGAAAAACTGTTTTTT. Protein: CASSYSGTEGEKLFF.

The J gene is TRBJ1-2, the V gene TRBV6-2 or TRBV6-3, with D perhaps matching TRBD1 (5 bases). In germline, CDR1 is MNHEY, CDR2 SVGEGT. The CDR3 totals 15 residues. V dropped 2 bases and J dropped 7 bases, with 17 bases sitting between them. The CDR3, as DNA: TGTGCCAGCAGTTACCCGAAACAGGTTTCCTCTGGCTACACCTTC. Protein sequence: CASSYPKQVSSGYTF.

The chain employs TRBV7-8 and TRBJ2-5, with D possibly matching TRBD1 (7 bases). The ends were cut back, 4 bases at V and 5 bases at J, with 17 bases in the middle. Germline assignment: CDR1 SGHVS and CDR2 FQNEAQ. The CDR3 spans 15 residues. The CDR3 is CASSSQAGGRETQYF. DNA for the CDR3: TGTGCCAGCAGCTCACAGGCAGGGGGGCGGGAGACCCAGTACTTC. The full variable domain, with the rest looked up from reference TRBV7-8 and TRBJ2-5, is GAGVSQSPRYKVAKRGQDVALRCDPISGHVSLFWYQQALGQGPEFLTYFQNEAQLDKSGLPSDRFFAERPEGSVSTLKIQRTQQEDSAVYLCASSSQAGGRETQYFGPGTRLLVL.

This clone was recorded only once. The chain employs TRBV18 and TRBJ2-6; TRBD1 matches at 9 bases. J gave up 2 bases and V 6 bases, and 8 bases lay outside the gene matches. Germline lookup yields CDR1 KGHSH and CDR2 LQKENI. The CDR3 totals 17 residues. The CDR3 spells CASSPGQGRTGANVLTF. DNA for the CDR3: TGTGCCAGCTCCCCCGGACAGGGGAGAACTGGGGCCAACGTCCTGACTTTC.

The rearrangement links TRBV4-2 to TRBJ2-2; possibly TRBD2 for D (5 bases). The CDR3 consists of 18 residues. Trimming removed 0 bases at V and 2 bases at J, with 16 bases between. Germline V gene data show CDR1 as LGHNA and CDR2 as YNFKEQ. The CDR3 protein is CASSQEKAGLVNTGELFF. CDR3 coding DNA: TGTGCCAGCAGCCAAGAGAAGGCCGGACTGGTAAACACCGGGGAGCTGTTTTTT.

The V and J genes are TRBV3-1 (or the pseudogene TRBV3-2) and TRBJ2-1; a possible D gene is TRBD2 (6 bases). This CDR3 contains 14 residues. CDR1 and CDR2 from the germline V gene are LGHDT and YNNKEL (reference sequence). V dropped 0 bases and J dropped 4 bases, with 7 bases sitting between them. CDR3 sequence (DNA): TGTGCCAGCAGCCAAGAGGCGGGATACAATGAGCAGTTCTTC. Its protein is CASSQEAGYNEQFF.

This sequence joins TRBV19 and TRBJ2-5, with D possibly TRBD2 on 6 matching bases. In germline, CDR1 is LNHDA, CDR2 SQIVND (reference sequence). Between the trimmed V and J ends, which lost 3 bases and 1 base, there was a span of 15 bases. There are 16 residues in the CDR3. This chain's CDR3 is CASSIGVVRGQETQYF. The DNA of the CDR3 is TGTGCCAGTAGTATTGGAGTTGTGCGGGGCCAAGAGACCCAGTACTTC.

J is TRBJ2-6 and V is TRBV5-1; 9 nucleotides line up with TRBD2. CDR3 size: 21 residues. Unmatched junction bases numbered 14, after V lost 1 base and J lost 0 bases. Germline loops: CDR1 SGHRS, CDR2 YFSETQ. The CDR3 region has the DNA TGCGCCAGCAGCTTGAAATTTAGCGGGAGTTCCCTAGGCTCTGGGGCCAACGTCCTGACTTTC. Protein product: CASSLKFSGSSLGSGANVLTF.

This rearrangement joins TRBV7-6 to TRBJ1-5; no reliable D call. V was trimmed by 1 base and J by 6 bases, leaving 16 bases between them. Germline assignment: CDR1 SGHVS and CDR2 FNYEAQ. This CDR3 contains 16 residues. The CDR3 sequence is CASSLGPFRGGQPQHF. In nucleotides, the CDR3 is TGTGCCAGCAGCTTAGGGCCCTTCCGAGGCGGTCAGCCCCAGCATTTT.

The CDR3 region is CASSWATSGSMNEQFF. The CDR3 DNA is TGCGCCAGCAGCTGGGCGACTAGCGGGAGTATGAATGAGCAGTTCTTC. The chain has TRBV5-1 and TRBJ2-1, with TRBD2 matching over 12 bases. Germline V gene lookup returns CDR1 SGHRS and CDR2 YFSETQ. The CDR3 runs to 16 residues. After removal of 3 bases from V and 7 bases from J, the junction contained 8 bases not matched to a gene.

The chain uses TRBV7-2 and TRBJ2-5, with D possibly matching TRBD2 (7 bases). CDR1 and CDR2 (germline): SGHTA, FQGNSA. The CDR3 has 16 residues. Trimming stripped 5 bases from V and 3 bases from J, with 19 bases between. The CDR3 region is CASSTMGGQNKETQYF. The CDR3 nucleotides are TGTGCCAGCAGCACCATGGGGGGGCAAAATAAAGAGACCCAGTACTTC.

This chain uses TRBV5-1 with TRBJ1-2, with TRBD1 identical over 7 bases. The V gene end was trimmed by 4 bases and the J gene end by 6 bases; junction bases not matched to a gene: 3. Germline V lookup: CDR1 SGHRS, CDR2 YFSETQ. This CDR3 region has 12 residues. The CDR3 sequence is CASSPDRDGYTF. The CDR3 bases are TGCGCCAGCAGCCCCGACAGGGATGGCTACACCTTC.

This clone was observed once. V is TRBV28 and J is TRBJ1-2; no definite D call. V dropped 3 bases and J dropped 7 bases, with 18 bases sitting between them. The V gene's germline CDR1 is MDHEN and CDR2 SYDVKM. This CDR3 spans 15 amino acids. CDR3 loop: CASSFSQGLYGGYTF. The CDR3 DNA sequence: TGTGCCAGCAGTTTCAGCCAAGGACTCTATGGTGGCTACACCTTC.

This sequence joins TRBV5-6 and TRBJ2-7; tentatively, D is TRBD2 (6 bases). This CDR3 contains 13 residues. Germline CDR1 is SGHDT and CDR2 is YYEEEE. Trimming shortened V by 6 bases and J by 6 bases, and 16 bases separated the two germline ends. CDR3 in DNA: TGTGCCAGCATGGCCGGGAGCGCGAGCGAGCAGTACGTC. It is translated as CASMAGSASEQYV.

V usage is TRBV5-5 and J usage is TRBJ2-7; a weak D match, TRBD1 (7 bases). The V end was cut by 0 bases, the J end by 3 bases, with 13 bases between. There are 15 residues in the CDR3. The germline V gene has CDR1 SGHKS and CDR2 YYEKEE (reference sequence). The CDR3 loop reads CASSLAPQGGYEQYV. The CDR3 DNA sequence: TGTGCCAGCAGCTTGGCCCCCCAGGGGGGCTACGAGCAGTACGTC.

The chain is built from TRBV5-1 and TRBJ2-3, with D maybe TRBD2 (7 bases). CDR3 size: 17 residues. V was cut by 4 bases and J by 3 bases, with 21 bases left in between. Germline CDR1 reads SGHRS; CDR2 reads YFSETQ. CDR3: CASSAGARGGRTDTQYF. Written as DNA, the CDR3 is TGCGCCAGCAGCGCCGGCGCGCGCGGGGGCAGGACAGATACGCAGTATTTT.